This T cell receptor beta chain was captured in a study of blood T cell repertoires in COVID-19. About the research overall: Sites in the United States, Italy and Spain provided acute and convalescent COVID-19 samples. PBMCs, B-cell-depleted T cells, or T cells were the source of the cDNA or gDNA that made up the material.

Using immunoSEQ multiplex PCR, the repertoire was profiled, and TCRdb retains in-frame clones only, with some absent. Of some 130,000 clones listed, approximately 90% are singletons. V lost 6 bases to trimming and J lost 1 base; unmatched junction nucleotides: 11. Germline V gives CDR1 SNHLY, CDR2 FYNNEI. The CDR3 spans 16 residues. The V and J genes are TRBV2 and TRBJ1-2, with TRBD1 identical over 7 bases. The clonotype comes from a man aged 70-80 years with active COVID-19. Sequencing was performed on peripheral blood. The CDR3 sequence is CASRLGQAADNYGYTF. Written as DNA, the CDR3 is TGTGCCAGCAGACTCGGACAGGCGGCAGATAACTATGGCTACACCTTC.